These 11 T cell receptor beta chains came from one sample sequenced in a study of blood T cell repertoires in COVID-19. Clones were read by immunoSEQ multiplex PCR, and TCRdb kept only the in-frame ones, dropping some. The repertoire holds 30,000 to 35,000 clones, with 78% as singletons. Sequencing was performed on peripheral blood. Receptors were obtained from a man older than 75 with acute or convalescent COVID-19.

The chain carries TRBV13 and TRBJ2-3; 13 nucleotides match TRBD2. The CDR3 contains 20 residues. Germline V gene lookup returns CDR1 PRHDT and CDR2 FYEKMQ (reference sequence). J was trimmed by 3 bases and V by 4 bases; bases with no gene match: 16. The CDR3 reads CASSSIFGTSGVTGTDTQYF. As DNA, the CDR3 is TGTGCCAGCAGCTCCATTTTCGGGACTAGCGGGGTGACGGGGACAGATACGCAGTATTTT.

This sequence joins TRBV24-1 and TRBJ2-1, with 10 nucleotides matching TRBD2. Germline values: CDR1 KGHDR, CDR2 SFDVKD. The CDR3 is 16 residues long. The junction had 11 bases not matched to a gene; V was cut back by 7 bases and J by 6 bases. CDR3: CATSLGGSGGSNEQFF. The CDR3 DNA reads as TGTGCCACCAGCCTCGGGGGTAGCGGGGGGTCCAATGAGCAGTTCTTC.

V and J are TRBV4-1 and TRBJ1-2; D is perhaps TRBD1 (6 bases). The V end was cut by 1 base, the J end by 4 bases, with 10 bases between. CDR3 length equals 14 residues. Germline V gene lookup returns CDR1 MGHRA and CDR2 YSYEKL. The DNA for the CDR3 is TGCGCCAGCAGCCAAGGGAGGACAGTCTATGGCTACACCTTC. Translation: CASSQGRTVYGYTF.

The J gene is TRBJ1-2, the V gene TRBV6-5; no clear D gene. This CDR3 has 13 amino acids. V was pared by 9 bases and J by 1 base, with 12 bases between. In germline, CDR1 is MNHEY, CDR2 SVGAGI. The DNA of the CDR3 is TGTGCCAGTCGACGGAACAGTAACTATGGCTACACCTTC. Translating it yields CASRRNSNYGYTF.

The CDR3 is CASSPKWFGTEAFF. CDR3 sequence (DNA): TGCGCCAGCAGCCCTAAGTGGTTCGGGACTGAAGCTTTCTTT. The chain is built from TRBV4-3 and TRBJ1-1; no firm D call. Trimming left V 4 bases short and J 5 bases short, with 14 bases between. The CDR3 loop spans 14 amino acids. Germline V gene sequence: CDR1 LGHNA, CDR2 YSLEER.

The chain couples TRBV6-5 to TRBJ1-1; D is ambiguous. The V gene's germline CDR1 is MNHEY and CDR2 SVGAGI. V gave up 6 bases and J gave up 0 bases, with 8 bases separating them. The CDR3 spans 13 residues. The CDR3 loop is CASRATLNTEAFF. The CDR3 DNA reads as TGTGCCAGCAGGGCGACATTGAACACTGAAGCTTTCTTT.

The genes are TRBV7-8 and TRBJ2-3; 7 nucleotides agree with TRBD2. V was pared by 6 bases and J by 1 base, with 7 bases of the junction left unmatched. The CDR3 runs 15 residues. CDR1 SGHVS and CDR2 FQNEAQ come from the germline V gene. The chain's CDR3 is CASRPRAGRTDTQYF. The CDR3 coding sequence is TGTGCCAGCAGGCCCCGAGCGGGACGCACAGATACGCAGTATTTT.

The chain carries TRBV19 and TRBJ2-7; D is ambiguous. This CDR3 is 15 amino acids long. Trimming removed 3 bases at V and 0 bases at J, with 12 bases between. Per the germline V gene, CDR1 is LNHDA and CDR2 is SQIVND (reference sequence). This chain's CDR3 is CASSISPSPSYEQYF. CDR3 in DNA: TGTGCCAGTAGTATTAGCCCCTCACCCTCCTACGAGCAGTACTTC.

The chain recombines TRBV19 with TRBJ1-3; D may be TRBD1 (6 bases). Germline CDR1 reads LNHDA; CDR2 reads SQIVND (reference sequence). The CDR3 is 14 amino acids. V lost 10 bases and J lost 1, with 14 bases in between. The CDR3 sequence: CATSNRGSGNTIYF. In nucleotides, the CDR3 is TGTGCCACCAGCAATAGGGGGTCTGGAAACACCATATATTTT.

The gene calls are TRBV5-1 and TRBJ2-1; the match to TRBD1 covers 10 bases. V dropped 8 bases and J dropped 6; count of bases not matched to a gene: 5. The CDR3 loop spans 13 amino acids. Looked up from germline, CDR1 is SGHRS and CDR2 is YFSETQ. As DNA, the CDR3 is TGCGCCAGTGGGACAGGGGTGATCAATGAGCAGTTCTTC. This encodes CASGTGVINEQFF.

The V gene is TRBV29-1, the J gene TRBJ1-2; tentatively, D is TRBD1 (5 bases). Germline V gene lookup returns CDR1 SQVTM and CDR2 ANQGSEA. Trimming pared 6 bases from V and 4 bases from J, leaving 12 bases between. The CDR3 contains 12 residues. CDR3 sequence: CSVLSQGYGYTF. CDR3 DNA: TGCAGCGTCCTCAGTCAGGGCTATGGCTACACCTTC.